This T cell receptor beta chain derives from a study of blood T cell repertoires in COVID-19. In the study overall: Whether acute or convalescent, the COVID-19 samples came from the United States, Italy and Spain. PBMCs, B-cell-depleted T cells, or T cells provided the cDNA or gDNA that made up the material.

Per the study methods: The authors estimated nucleated cell counts from reference gene primer amplification. Repertoires were generated with immunoSEQ multiplex PCR, while TCRdb's copy carries only in-frame clones and drops some. V and J calls and clone size come straight from that table; D and trimming were deduced from the DNA. The data show 23,000 or so clones, around 94% seen once. Germline V gives CDR1 MDHEN, CDR2 SYDVKM. The CDR3 has 16 residues. V lost 6 bases, J lost 4 bases, and 11 bases stayed unmatched. Sequenced sample: peripheral blood. The sequence derives from a human donor in a cohort sampled during active COVID-19. This chain joins TRBV28 and TRBJ1-1; 10 bases align to TRBD1. The CDR3 DNA is TGTGCCAGCAGGAATTTGCCGGGACAGGGGAGCACTGAAGCTTTCTTT. Its protein product is CASRNLPGQGSTEAFF.